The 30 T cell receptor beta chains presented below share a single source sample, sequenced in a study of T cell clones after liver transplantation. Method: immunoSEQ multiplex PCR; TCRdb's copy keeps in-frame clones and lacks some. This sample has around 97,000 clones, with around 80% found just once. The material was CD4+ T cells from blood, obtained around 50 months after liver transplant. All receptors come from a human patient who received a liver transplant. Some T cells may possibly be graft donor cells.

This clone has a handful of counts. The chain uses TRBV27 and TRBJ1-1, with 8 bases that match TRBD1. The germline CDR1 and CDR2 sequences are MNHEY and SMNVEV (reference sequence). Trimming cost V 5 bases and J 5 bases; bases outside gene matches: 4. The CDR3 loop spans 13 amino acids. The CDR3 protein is CASSRDRGTEAFF. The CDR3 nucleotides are TGTGCCAGCAGTCGAGACAGGGGAACTGAAGCTTTCTTT.

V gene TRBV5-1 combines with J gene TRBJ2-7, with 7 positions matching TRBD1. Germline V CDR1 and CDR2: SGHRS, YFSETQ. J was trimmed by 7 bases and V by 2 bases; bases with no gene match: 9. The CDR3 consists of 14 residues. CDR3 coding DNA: TGCGCCAGCAGCTTCCGGGACAGCCCCAAAGAGCAGTACTTC. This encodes CASSFRDSPKEQYF.

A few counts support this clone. The CDR3 spells CASRDFGEKLFF. For the CDR3, the DNA is TGTGCCAGCAGGGACTTTGGTGAAAAACTGTTTTTT. This chain joins TRBV6-5 and TRBJ1-4; no clear D gene. The V gene lost 6 bases and the J gene lost 7 bases, with 9 bases spanning the gap. Germline V gene lookup returns CDR1 MNHEY and CDR2 SVGAGI. The CDR3 length is 12 residues.

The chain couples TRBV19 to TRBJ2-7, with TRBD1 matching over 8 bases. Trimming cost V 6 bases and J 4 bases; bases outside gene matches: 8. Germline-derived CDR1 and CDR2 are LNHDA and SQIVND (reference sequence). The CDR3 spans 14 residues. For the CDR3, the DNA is TGTGCCAGTAGCATCGGACAGGGACGGTACGAGCAGTACTTC. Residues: CASSIGQGRYEQYF.

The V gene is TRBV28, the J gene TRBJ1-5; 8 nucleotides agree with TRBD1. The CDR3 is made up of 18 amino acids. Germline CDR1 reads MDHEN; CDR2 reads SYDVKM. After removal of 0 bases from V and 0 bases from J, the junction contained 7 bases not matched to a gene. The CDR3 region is CASSLWGQGALSNQPQHF. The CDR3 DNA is TGTGCCAGCAGTTTATGGGGGCAGGGGGCGCTTAGCAATCAGCCCCAGCATTTT.

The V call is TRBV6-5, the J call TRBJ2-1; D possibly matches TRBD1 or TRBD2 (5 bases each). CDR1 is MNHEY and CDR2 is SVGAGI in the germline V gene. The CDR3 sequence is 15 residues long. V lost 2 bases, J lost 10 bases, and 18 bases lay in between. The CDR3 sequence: CASSYQGTRVWEQFF. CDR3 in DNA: TGTGCCAGCAGTTACCAAGGGACCCGGGTATGGGAGCAGTTCTTC.

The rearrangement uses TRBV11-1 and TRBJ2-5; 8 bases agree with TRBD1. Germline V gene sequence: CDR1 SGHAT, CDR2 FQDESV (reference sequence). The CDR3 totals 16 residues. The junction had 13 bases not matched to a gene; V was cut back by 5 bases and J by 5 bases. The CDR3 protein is CASSPGWPGGVETQYF. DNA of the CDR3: TGTGCCAGCAGCCCAGGGTGGCCAGGGGGCGTCGAGACCCAGTACTTC. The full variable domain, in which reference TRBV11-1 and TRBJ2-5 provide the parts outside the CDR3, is EAEVAQSPRYKITEKSQAVAFWCDPISGHATLYWYRQILGQGPELLVQFQDESVVDDSQLPKDRFSAERLKGVDSTLKIQPAELGDSAMYLCASSPGWPGGVETQYFGPGTRLLVL.

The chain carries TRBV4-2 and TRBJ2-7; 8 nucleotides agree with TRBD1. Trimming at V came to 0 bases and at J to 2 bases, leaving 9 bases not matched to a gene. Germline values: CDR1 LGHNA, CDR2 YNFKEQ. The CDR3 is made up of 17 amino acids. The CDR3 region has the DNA TGTGCCAGCAGCCAAGATTTTGTTGGACAGGGAGCCTACGAGCAGTACTTC. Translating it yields CASSQDFVGQGAYEQYF.

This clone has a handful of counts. CDR3: CARDGTGRLPNYGYTF. In DNA form, the CDR3 reads TGTGCCAGGGACGGGACAGGGAGATTACCTAACTATGGCTACACCTTC. V usage is TRBV19 and J usage is TRBJ1-2, with 9 bases lining up with TRBD1. V lost 9 bases, J lost 0 bases, and 11 bases stayed unmatched. Germline V gene lookup returns CDR1 LNHDA and CDR2 SQIVND (reference sequence). The CDR3 covers 16 residues.

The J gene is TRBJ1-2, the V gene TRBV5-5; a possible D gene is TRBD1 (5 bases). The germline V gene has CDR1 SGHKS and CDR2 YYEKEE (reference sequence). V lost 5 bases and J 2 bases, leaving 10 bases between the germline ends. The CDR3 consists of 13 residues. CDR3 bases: TGTGCCAGCAGTCCGACAGAAAACTATGGCTACACCTTC. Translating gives CASSPTENYGYTF.

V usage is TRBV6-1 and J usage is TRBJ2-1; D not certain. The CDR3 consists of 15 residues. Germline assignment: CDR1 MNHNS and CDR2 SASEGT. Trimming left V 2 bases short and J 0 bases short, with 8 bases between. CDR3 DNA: TGTGCCAGCAGTGAAACAAGGAGCTCCTACAATGAGCAGTTCTTC. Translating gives CASSETRSSYNEQFF.

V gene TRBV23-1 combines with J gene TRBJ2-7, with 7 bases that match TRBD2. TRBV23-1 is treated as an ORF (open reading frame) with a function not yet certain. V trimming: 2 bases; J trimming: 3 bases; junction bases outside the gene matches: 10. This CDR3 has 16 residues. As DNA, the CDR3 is TGCGCCAGCAGTCAAAGTCCGGCGGGAGCCGTCTACGAGCAGTACTTC. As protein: CASSQSPAGAVYEQYF.

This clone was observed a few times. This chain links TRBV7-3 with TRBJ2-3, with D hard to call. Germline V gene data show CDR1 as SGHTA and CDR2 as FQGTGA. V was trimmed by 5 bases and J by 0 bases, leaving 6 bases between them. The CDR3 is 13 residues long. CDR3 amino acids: CASSRWSTDTQYF. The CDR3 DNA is TGTGCCAGCAGCCGTTGGAGCACAGATACGCAGTATTTT.

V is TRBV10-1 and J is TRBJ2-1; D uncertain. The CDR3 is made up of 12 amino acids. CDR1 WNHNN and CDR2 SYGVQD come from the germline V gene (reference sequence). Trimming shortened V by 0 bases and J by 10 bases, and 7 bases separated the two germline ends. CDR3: CASSESIGEQFF. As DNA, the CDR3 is TGCGCCAGCAGTGAGTCAATAGGAGAGCAGTTCTTC.

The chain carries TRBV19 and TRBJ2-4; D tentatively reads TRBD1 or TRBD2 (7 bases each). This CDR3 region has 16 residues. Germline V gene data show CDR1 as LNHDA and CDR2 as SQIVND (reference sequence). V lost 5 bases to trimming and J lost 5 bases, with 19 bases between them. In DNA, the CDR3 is TGTGCCAGTAGTCTTCGGCAGGGAGGGGGCCAAAACATTCAGTACTTC. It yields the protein CASSLRQGGGQNIQYF.

The CDR3 nucleotides read TGTGCCTGGATGACAGCGAACACTGAAGCTTTCTTT. Its protein product is CAWMTANTEAFF. This chain links TRBV30 with TRBJ1-1, with D possibly matching TRBD1 (5 bases). Looked up from germline, CDR1 is GTSNPN and CDR2 is SVGIG (reference sequence). This CDR3 has 12 amino acids. V lost 4 bases and J 1 base, leaving 7 bases between the germline ends.

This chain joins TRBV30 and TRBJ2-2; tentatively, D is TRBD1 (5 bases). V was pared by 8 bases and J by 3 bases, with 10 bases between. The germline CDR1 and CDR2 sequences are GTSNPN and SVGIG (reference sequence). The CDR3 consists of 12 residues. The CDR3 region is CATATDTGELFF. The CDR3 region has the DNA TGTGCCACCGCGACAGACACCGGGGAGCTGTTTTTT.

The chain's CDR3 is CASSKEAGGAGGGYTF. In DNA, the CDR3 is TGTGCCAGCAGTAAGGAGGCGGGGGGCGCAGGTGGAGGCTACACCTTC. The chain has TRBV6-4 and TRBJ1-2; tentative D call: TRBD1 (6 bases). This CDR3 comprises 16 residues. The germline V and J ends were trimmed by 5 bases and 8 bases, with 24 bases remaining between them. CDR1 is MRHNA, CDR2 SNTAGT, per germline.

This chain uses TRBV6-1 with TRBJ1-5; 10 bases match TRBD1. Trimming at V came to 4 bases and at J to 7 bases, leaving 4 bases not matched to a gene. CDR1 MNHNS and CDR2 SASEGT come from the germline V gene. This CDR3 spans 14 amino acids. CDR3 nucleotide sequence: TGTGCCAGCAGTGGACAGGGGGCGAAACAGCCCCAGCATTTT. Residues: CASSGQGAKQPQHF.

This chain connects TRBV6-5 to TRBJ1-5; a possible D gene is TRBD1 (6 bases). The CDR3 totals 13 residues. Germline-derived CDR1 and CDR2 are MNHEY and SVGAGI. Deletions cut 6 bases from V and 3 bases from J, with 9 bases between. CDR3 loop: CASRTGPNQPQHF. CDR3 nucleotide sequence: TGTGCCAGCAGGACAGGACCCAATCAGCCCCAGCATTTT.

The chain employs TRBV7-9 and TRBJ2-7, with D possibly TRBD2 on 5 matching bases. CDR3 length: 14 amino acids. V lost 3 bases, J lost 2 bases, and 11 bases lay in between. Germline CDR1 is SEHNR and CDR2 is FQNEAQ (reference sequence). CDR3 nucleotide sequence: TGTGCCAGCAGCTTCGGGGAGAGGGCCTACGAGCAGTACTTC. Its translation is CASSFGERAYEQYF.

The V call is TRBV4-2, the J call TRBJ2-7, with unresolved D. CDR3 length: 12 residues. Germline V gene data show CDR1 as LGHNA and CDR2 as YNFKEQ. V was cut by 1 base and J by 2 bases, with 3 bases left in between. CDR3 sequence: CASSQGTYEQYF. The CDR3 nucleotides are TGTGCCAGCAGCCAAGGAACCTACGAGCAGTACTTC.

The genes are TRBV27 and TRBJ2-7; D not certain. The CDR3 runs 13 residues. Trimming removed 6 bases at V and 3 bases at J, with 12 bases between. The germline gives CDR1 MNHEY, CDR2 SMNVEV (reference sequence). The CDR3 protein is CASSSRLHYEQYF. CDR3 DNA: TGTGCCAGCAGCTCCAGATTGCACTACGAGCAGTACTTC.

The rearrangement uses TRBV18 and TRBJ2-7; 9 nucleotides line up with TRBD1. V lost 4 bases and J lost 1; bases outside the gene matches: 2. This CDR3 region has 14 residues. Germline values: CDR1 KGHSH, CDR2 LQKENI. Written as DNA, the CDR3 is TGTGCCAGCTCACTCGGACAGGGGTCCTACGAGCAGTACTTC. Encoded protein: CASSLGQGSYEQYF.

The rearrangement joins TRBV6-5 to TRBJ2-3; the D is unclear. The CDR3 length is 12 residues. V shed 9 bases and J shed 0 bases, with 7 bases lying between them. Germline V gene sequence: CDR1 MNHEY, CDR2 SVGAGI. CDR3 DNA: TGTGCCAGTCAGGACAGCACAGATACGCAGTATTTT. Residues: CASQDSTDTQYF.

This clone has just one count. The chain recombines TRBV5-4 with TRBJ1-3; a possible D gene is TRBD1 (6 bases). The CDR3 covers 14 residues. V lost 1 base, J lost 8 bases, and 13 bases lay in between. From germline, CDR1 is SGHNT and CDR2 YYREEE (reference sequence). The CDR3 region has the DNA TGTGCCAGCAGCTTGCAGGGGCAGGGAGACACCATATATTTT. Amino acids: CASSLQGQGDTIYF.

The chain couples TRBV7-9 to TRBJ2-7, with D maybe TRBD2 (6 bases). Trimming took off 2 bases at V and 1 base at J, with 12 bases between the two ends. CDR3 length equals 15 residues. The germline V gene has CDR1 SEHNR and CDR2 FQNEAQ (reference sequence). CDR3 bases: TGTGCCAGCAGCTTATTACGCGGGGCTTCCTACGAGCAGTACTTC. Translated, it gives CASSLLRGASYEQYF.

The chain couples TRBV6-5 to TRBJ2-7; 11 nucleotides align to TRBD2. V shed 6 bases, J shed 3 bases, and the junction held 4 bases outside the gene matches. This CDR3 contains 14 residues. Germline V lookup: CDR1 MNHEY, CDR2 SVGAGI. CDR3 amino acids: CASSTSGGLYEQYF. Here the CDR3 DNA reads TGTGCCAGCAGCACTAGCGGGGGACTCTACGAGCAGTACTTC.

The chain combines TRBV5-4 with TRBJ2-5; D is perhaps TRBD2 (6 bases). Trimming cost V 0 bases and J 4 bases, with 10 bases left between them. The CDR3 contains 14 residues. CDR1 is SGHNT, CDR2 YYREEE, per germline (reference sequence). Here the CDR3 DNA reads TGTGCCAGCAGCTTGGGAGCCGGGGGAGAGACCCAGTACTTC. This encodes CASSLGAGGETQYF.

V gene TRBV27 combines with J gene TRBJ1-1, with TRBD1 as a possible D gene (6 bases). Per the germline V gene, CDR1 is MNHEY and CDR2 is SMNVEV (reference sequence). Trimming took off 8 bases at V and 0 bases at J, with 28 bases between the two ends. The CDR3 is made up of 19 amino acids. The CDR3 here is CASRGRAPNLAQMNTEAFF. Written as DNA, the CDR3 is TGTGCCAGCCGGGGGCGGGCTCCCAACTTAGCTCAAATGAACACTGAAGCTTTCTTT.